Shown below are 6 T cell receptor beta chains from a single sample sequenced in a study of blood T cell repertoires in COVID-19. Sequencing used immunoSEQ multiplex PCR; TCRdb keeps in-frame clones, though not all of them. The sample comprises about 150,000 clones, around 84% of which are singletons, and around 7% rests with the top ten. Material: PBMCs or T cells enriched from blood (not recorded which). The receptors derive from a man aged 50 or older who had recovered from COVID-19.

The genes are TRBV18 and TRBJ2-7; tentatively, D is TRBD2 (6 bases). Germline CDR1 is KGHSH and CDR2 is LQKENI. The CDR3 contains 14 residues. V shed 1 base and J shed 2 bases, with 9 bases lying between them. This chain's CDR3 is CASSPQGGPYEQYF. CDR3 in DNA: TGTGCCAGCTCACCACAGGGAGGTCCCTACGAGCAGTACTTC. Supplemented by reference TRBV18 and TRBJ2-7, the full variable domain reads NAGVMQNPRHLVRRRGQEARLRCSPMKGHSHVYWYRQLPEEGLKFMVYLQKENIIDESGMPKERFSAEFPKEGPSILRIQQVVRGDSAAYFCASSPQGGPYEQYFGPGTRLTVT.

The CDR3 sequence is CASSLATGMQDTQYF. CDR3 DNA sequence: TGCGCCAGCAGCTTGGCGACAGGGATGCAAGATACGCAGTATTTT. The genes are TRBV5-1 and TRBJ2-3; 7 bases align to TRBD1. V was pared by 0 bases and J by 5 bases, with 6 bases of the junction left unmatched. Looked up from germline, CDR1 is SGHRS and CDR2 is YFSETQ. This CDR3 spans 15 amino acids.

The chain combines TRBV28 with TRBJ2-5; 7 nucleotides match TRBD1. V was clipped by 5 bases and J by 0 bases; unmatched bases: 9. Germline V CDR1 and CDR2: MDHEN, SYDVKM. This CDR3 comprises 16 residues. This chain's CDR3 is CASSMPTGNNQETQYF. Written as DNA, the CDR3 is TGTGCCAGCAGTATGCCGACAGGGAATAACCAAGAGACCCAGTACTTC.

CDR3 coding DNA: TGTGCCAGCAGCTTCGGACTAGTCATAGATACGCAGTATTTT. Translating gives CASSFGLVIDTQYF. This chain joins TRBV11-3 and TRBJ2-3; 7 nucleotides agree with TRBD2. Looked up from germline, CDR1 is SGHNT and CDR2 is YENEEA. V was pared by 3 bases and J by 5 bases, with 5 bases of the junction left unmatched. CDR3 size: 14 residues.

This clone has a handful of counts. The V and J genes are TRBV19 and TRBJ1-2; D possibly corresponds to TRBD1 (6 bases). The germline V gene encodes CDR1 LNHDA and CDR2 SQIVND (reference sequence). V lost 6 bases and J 4 bases, leaving 18 bases between the germline ends. The CDR3 loop spans 15 amino acids. The CDR3 sequence is CASRNGGGRGYGYTF. The CDR3 nucleotides are TGTGCCAGTAGGAACGGGGGGGGCCGGGGCTATGGCTACACCTTC. The complete variable domain, with remaining parts taken from reference TRBV19 and TRBJ1-2, reads DGGITQSPKYLFRKEGQNVTLSCEQNLNHDAMYWYRQDPGQGLRLIYYSQIVNDFQKGDIAEGYSVSREKKESFPLTVTSAQKNPTAFYLCASRNGGGRGYGYTFGSGTRLTVV.

This clone has only one observation. Here the CDR3 DNA reads TGCGCCAGCAGCTTGGTCCCTCAGGGGGCGAATGAAAAACTGTTTTTT. It encodes CASSLVPQGANEKLFF. The chain employs TRBV5-1 and TRBJ1-4; 8 bases align to TRBD1. After removal of 0 bases from V and 5 bases from J, the junction contained 6 bases not matched to a gene. Germline loops: CDR1 SGHRS, CDR2 YFSETQ. CDR3 length equals 16 residues.